Each of the 17 T cell receptor beta chains below was sequenced from the same sample in a study of blood T cell repertoires in COVID-19. Assay used: immunoSEQ multiplex PCR; TCRdb lists only in-frame clones, some missing. The sample includes 100,000 to 150,000 clones, 87% seen only once; the top ten take roughly 29%. Input material: peripheral blood. Every receptor here comes from a woman in her 70s with acute or convalescent COVID-19.

The J gene is TRBJ1-1, the V gene TRBV5-1; perhaps TRBD1 as D (6 bases). Germline V CDR1 and CDR2: SGHRS, YFSETQ. This CDR3 spans 15 amino acids. V was pared by 0 bases and J by 3 bases, with 12 bases between. The CDR3 DNA follows: TGCGCCAGCAGCTTGGTGGGGGCAAGGGACACTGAAGCTTTCTTT. This codes for CASSLVGARDTEAFF.

V gene TRBV11-3 combines with J gene TRBJ2-3; the match to TRBD1 covers 9 bases. Trimming removed 4 bases from V and 3 bases from J; junction bases left unmatched: 8. CDR3 length: 16 amino acids. The germline gives CDR1 SGHNT, CDR2 YENEEA. The CDR3 loop reads CASSWGQGLGTDTQYF. As DNA, the CDR3 is TGTGCCAGCAGCTGGGGACAGGGCTTAGGAACAGATACGCAGTATTTT. Full variable domain (rest looked up from reference TRBV11-3 and TRBJ2-3): EAGVVQSPRYKIIEKKQPVAFWCNPISGHNTLYWYLQNLGQGPELLIRYENEEAVDDSQLPKDRFSAERLKGVDSTLKIQPAELGDSAVYLCASSWGQGLGTDTQYFGPGTRLTVL.

This chain uses TRBV28 with TRBJ1-2; 7 nucleotides line up with TRBD1. Germline V CDR1 and CDR2: MDHEN, SYDVKM. The V segment lost 6 bases and the J segment 7 bases; nucleotides outside the gene matches: 14. The CDR3 consists of 15 residues. CDR3 sequence (DNA): TGTGCCAGCAGGAAAGGGACAGCCCGCTGGGCTGGCTACACCTTC. Translated: CASRKGTARWAGYTF.

This clone has only one observation. V gene TRBV7-3 combines with J gene TRBJ2-5; a possible D gene is TRBD2 (6 bases). This CDR3 is built from 13 residues. The ends were cut back, 4 bases at V and 5 bases at J, with 11 bases in the middle. Germline CDR1 and CDR2: SGHTA and FQGTGA. The CDR3 loop reads CASSWGVAETQYF. The CDR3 bases are TGTGCCAGCAGCTGGGGGGTTGCGGAGACCCAGTACTTC.

The V gene is TRBV27, the J gene TRBJ1-2; TRBD1 is a possible D gene (5 bases). CDR1 and CDR2 (germline): MNHEY, SMNVEV (reference sequence). The CDR3 runs 15 residues. The germline V and J ends were trimmed by 5 bases and 5 bases, with 18 bases remaining between them. CDR3 in DNA: TGTGCCAGCAGTCCGGGACTTCGGGCGGGATATGGCTACACCTTC. Translating it yields CASSPGLRAGYGYTF.

The V and J genes are TRBV7-2 and TRBJ2-2, with D possibly being TRBD2 (6 bases). The CDR3 extends over 14 amino acids. Trimming stripped 7 bases from V and 7 bases from J, with 16 bases between. Germline V gene lookup returns CDR1 SGHTA and CDR2 FQGNSA. The CDR3 loop is CASNSRLVVGELFF. The CDR3 DNA follows: TGTGCCAGCAACTCCAGACTAGTAGTCGGGGAGCTGTTTTTT.

The table lists this clone with a count of one. The gene calls are TRBV2 and TRBJ1-5; TRBD1 matches 9 bases. Germline V gene lookup returns CDR1 SNHLY and CDR2 FYNNEI. This CDR3 has 15 residues. The V and J ends lost 6 bases and 6 bases, in that order; junction bases with no gene match: 9. The CDR3, as DNA: TGTGCCAGCAGCTCCGGGACAGGGACGATTCAGCCCCAGCATTTT. It codes for CASSSGTGTIQPQHF.

The chain is built from TRBV28 and TRBJ1-2; tentatively, D is TRBD1 (6 bases). Germline assignment: CDR1 MDHEN and CDR2 SYDVKM. The CDR3 has 14 residues. The V gene lost 8 bases and the J gene lost 1 base, with 14 bases spanning the gap. The CDR3 coding sequence is TGTGCCAGCCGTAGGACAGCCCTTAACTATGGCTACACCTTC. It yields the protein CASRRTALNYGYTF.

Judged by abundance, this clone is medium-sized. This chain connects TRBV11-2 to TRBJ2-3, with a possible D match to TRBD2 (5 bases). CDR1 and CDR2 from the germline V gene are SGHAT and FQNNGV. The CDR3 has 14 amino acids. V was shortened by 6 bases and J by 2 bases, with 12 bases between the two germline ends. Here the CDR3 DNA reads TGTGCCAGCAGTCAAGAGGGCCCCACAGATACGCAGTATTTT. It codes for CASSQEGPTDTQYF.

The V gene is TRBV6-5, the J gene TRBJ1-2; maybe TRBD1 (5 bases). Trimming shortened V by 6 bases and J by 5 bases, and 19 bases separated the two germline ends. CDR1 and CDR2 from the germline V gene are MNHEY and SVGAGI. The CDR3 totals 15 residues. CDR3 sequence: CASRYYVQGLYGYTF. DNA for the CDR3: TGTGCCAGCAGATATTACGTCCAGGGCCTTTATGGCTACACCTTC.

The V gene is TRBV11-2, the J gene TRBJ1-4; D may be TRBD1 (5 bases). Trimming removed 0 bases from V and 4 bases from J, with 12 bases in between. The CDR3 sequence is 16 residues long. Germline values: CDR1 SGHAT, CDR2 FQNNGV. CDR3 in amino acids: CASSLDRVGGNEKLFF. In DNA form, the CDR3 reads TGTGCCAGCAGCTTAGACAGGGTTGGTGGTAATGAAAAACTGTTTTTT.

This rearrangement joins TRBV28 to TRBJ2-7, with D uncertain. The CDR3 spans 13 residues. Germline V gene data show CDR1 as MDHEN and CDR2 as SYDVKM. The ends were cut back, 3 bases at V and 3 bases at J, with 9 bases in the middle. This chain's CDR3 is CASSFGRLYEQYF. DNA of the CDR3: TGTGCCAGCAGTTTCGGTCGTCTCTACGAGCAGTACTTC.

This rearrangement joins TRBV10-2 to TRBJ1-5; no clear D. CDR3 size: 15 residues. Trimming stripped 7 bases from V and 0 bases from J, with 13 bases between. The V gene's germline CDR1 is WSHSY and CDR2 SAAADI. CDR3 coding DNA: TGCGCCAGCACCGAAGCCTCATATAGCAATCAGCCCCAGCATTTT. This encodes CASTEASYSNQPQHF.

The V gene is TRBV5-1, the J gene TRBJ1-2; 9 bases fit TRBD1. V shed 4 bases, J shed 5 bases, and the junction held 3 bases outside the gene matches. The germline V gene encodes CDR1 SGHRS and CDR2 YFSETQ. The CDR3 contains 13 residues. CDR3 DNA: TGCGCCAGCAGCCCGGGGACAGGGTATGGCTACACCTTC. It codes for CASSPGTGYGYTF.

This clone was observed a handful of times. The rearrangement uses TRBV7-3 and TRBJ2-3, with D perhaps matching TRBD1 (5 bases). Trimming left V 1 base short and J 4 bases short, with 21 bases between. In germline, CDR1 is SGHTA, CDR2 FQGTGA. The CDR3 length is 18 residues. CDR3 loop: CASSLRAPTVGAPDTQYF. The CDR3 DNA sequence: TGTGCCAGCAGCTTAAGAGCCCCTACCGTTGGGGCACCAGATACGCAGTATTTT. Full variable domain (outside the CDR3, taken from reference TRBV7-3 and TRBJ2-3): GAGVSQTPSNKVTEKGKYVELRCDPISGHTALYWYRQSLGQGPEFLIYFQGTGAADDSGLPNDRFFAVRPEGSVSTLKIQRTERGDSAVYLCASSLRAPTVGAPDTQYFGPGTRLTVL.

The chain employs TRBV5-1 and TRBJ2-6; D gene unclear. V gave up 5 bases and J gave up 2 bases, with 8 bases separating them. Germline CDR1 and CDR2: SGHRS and YFSETQ. This CDR3 contains 14 residues. CDR3 residues: CASRLLPGANVLTF. CDR3 DNA sequence: TGCGCCAGCAGACTGTTGCCTGGGGCCAACGTCCTGACTTTC.

V and J are TRBV2 and TRBJ2-3, with 10 bases matching TRBD1. The CDR3 totals 10 residues. Germline V gives CDR1 SNHLY, CDR2 FYNNEI. V was pared by 8 bases and J by 14 bases, with 4 bases of the junction left unmatched. The DNA of the CDR3 is TGTGCCAGCCGAAGGACAGGGGGGTATTTT. Translated, it gives CASRRTGGYF.